Listed here are 27 T cell receptor beta chains from one sample, sequenced in a study of control samples from healthy donors and cancer patients. The assay was immunoSEQ multiplex PCR, and TCRdb's table has in-frame clones only and misses some. The sample gives over 200,000 clones, about four fifths of which show up once; 13% is in the top ten. Source material: PBMCs. All receptors come from a woman aged 55-70 years with lung cancer.

This clone was detected once. The chain has TRBV19 and TRBJ1-3, with D maybe TRBD1 (6 bases). Germline CDR1 and CDR2: LNHDA and SQIVND (reference sequence). The CDR3 consists of 14 residues. Trimming took off 10 bases at V and 4 bases at J, with 17 bases between the two ends. CDR3 residues: CATSSGTLGNTIYF. CDR3 DNA: TGTGCCACTTCTAGCGGGACATTAGGAAACACCATATATTTT.

The CDR3 sequence: CASSKGSYNEQFF. The CDR3 coding sequence is TGTGCCAGCAGTAAGGGCTCCTACAATGAGCAGTTCTTC. The chain has TRBV14 and TRBJ2-1; D gene unclear. Germline-derived CDR1 and CDR2 are SGHDN and FVKESK. V lost 6 bases and J lost 0, with 6 bases in between. This CDR3 comprises 13 residues. The full variable domain, in which reference TRBV14 and TRBJ2-1 provide the parts outside the CDR3, is EAGVTQFPSHSVIEKGQTVTLRCDPISGHDNLYWYRRVMGKEIKFLLHFVKESKQDESGMPNNRFLAERTGGTYSTLKVQPAELEDSGVYFCASSKGSYNEQFFGPGTRLTVL.

The rearrangement uses TRBV18 and TRBJ2-3; 8 bases fit TRBD2. Germline V lookup: CDR1 KGHSH, CDR2 LQKENI. V shed 5 bases and J 3 bases; nucleotides not matched to a gene: 13. The CDR3 covers 17 residues. The CDR3 sequence is CASSSAGKLAGTDTQYF. The CDR3 DNA reads as TGTGCCAGCTCAAGCGCTGGGAAGCTAGCGGGTACAGATACGCAGTATTTT. Full variable domain (missing parts from reference TRBV18 and TRBJ2-3): NAGVMQNPRHLVRRRGQEARLRCSPMKGHSHVYWYRQLPEEGLKFMVYLQKENIIDESGMPKERFSAEFPKEGPSILRIQQVVRGDSAAYFCASSSAGKLAGTDTQYFGPGTRLTVL.

CDR3 in DNA: TGTGCCAGCAGCTTAGGAAGGATTGCGTACGAGCAGTACTTC. It codes for CASSLGRIAYEQYF. The V and J genes are TRBV7-8 and TRBJ2-7; D gene ambiguous. Trimming stripped 1 base from V and 4 bases from J, with 11 bases between. This CDR3 has 14 residues. The V gene's germline CDR1 is SGHVS and CDR2 FQNEAQ.

The rearrangement uses TRBV3-1 (or the pseudogene TRBV3-2) and TRBJ1-6, with D perhaps TRBD1 (5 bases). V dropped 5 bases and J dropped 7 bases, with 21 bases sitting between them. The CDR3 length is 17 residues. Germline CDR1 is LGHDT and CDR2 is YNNKEL (reference sequence). Here the CDR3 DNA reads TGTGCCAGCAGCTCGGGAGTAAGTGCAGGGTACAATTCACCCCTCCACTTT. Translating it yields CASSSGVSAGYNSPLHF.

The rearrangement joins TRBV19 to TRBJ2-3, with a weak D call TRBD2 (6 bases). The CDR3 is made up of 15 amino acids. The germline CDR1 and CDR2 sequences are LNHDA and SQIVND (reference sequence). Trimming stripped 2 bases from V and 6 bases from J, with 15 bases between. CDR3 sequence reads: CASSITGVIGDTQYF. DNA for the CDR3: TGTGCCAGTAGTATAACGGGGGTCATCGGCGATACGCAGTATTTT.

The chain employs TRBV2 and TRBJ1-1, with TRBD1 matching over 12 bases. This CDR3 has 14 residues. Germline values: CDR1 SNHLY, CDR2 FYNNEI. CDR3: CATRRGQGAPEAFF. The CDR3 nucleotides read TGTGCTACTAGGCGGGGACAGGGGGCCCCTGAAGCTTTCTTT. The full variable domain, completed using reference TRBV2 and TRBJ1-1, is EPEVTQTPSHQVTQMGQEVILRCVPISNHLYFYWYRQILGQKVEFLVSFYNNEISEKSEIFDDQFSVERPDGSNFTLKIRSTKLEDSAMYFCATRRGQGAPEAFFGQGTRLTVV.

The chain recombines TRBV27 with TRBJ1-2; 7 bases are a match to TRBD1. The CDR3 loop spans 16 amino acids. Germline V gene data show CDR1 as MNHEY and CDR2 as SMNVEV (reference sequence). Losses at the gene ends were 3 bases for V and 8 bases for J; bases not matched to a gene: 15. The CDR3 DNA reads TGTGCCAGCAGTTTTCCAGAACAACAGGGGCCTGGGGGCTACACCTTC. Translating gives CASSFPEQQGPGGYTF.

V gene TRBV7-9 combines with J gene TRBJ2-1; a possible D gene is TRBD2 (6 bases). This CDR3 region has 14 residues. Germline V gene data show CDR1 as SEHNR and CDR2 as FQNEAQ (reference sequence). V lost 10 bases and J 5 bases, leaving 18 bases between the germline ends. The CDR3 loop is CATFVTPGDNEQFF. The CDR3 bases are TGTGCCACCTTTGTCACACCGGGGGACAATGAGCAGTTCTTC. Complete variable domain (other parts from reference TRBV7-9 and TRBJ2-1): DTGVSQNPRHKITKRGQNVTFRCDPISEHNRLYWYRQTLGQGPEFLTYFQNEAQLEKSRLLSDRFSAERPKGSFSTLEIQRTEQGDSAMYLCATFVTPGDNEQFFGPGTRLTVL.

The chain couples TRBV6-5 to TRBJ1-1, with D perhaps TRBD1 (5 bases). This CDR3 region has 15 residues. CDR1 is MNHEY and CDR2 is SVGAGI in the germline V gene. Trimming took off 6 bases at V and 1 base at J, with 15 bases between the two ends. For the CDR3, the DNA is TGTGCCAGCAGAAAGGCAGGGTTAGGGAACACTGAAGCTTTCTTT. Its protein is CASRKAGLGNTEAFF.

This clone was seen a handful of times. This chain connects TRBV2 to TRBJ2-7, with unresolved D. Germline CDR1 and CDR2: SNHLY and FYNNEI. Between the trimmed V and J ends, which lost 8 bases and 5 bases, there was a span of 10 bases. The length of the CDR3 is 11 residues. The DNA for the CDR3 is TGTGCCAGCTCCCCCTGGAACGAGCAGTACTTC. Translated: CASSPWNEQYF.

The chain employs TRBV9 and TRBJ1-5, with no clear D. This CDR3 is built from 16 residues. V was trimmed by 0 bases and J by 2 bases, leaving 12 bases between them. From germline, CDR1 is SGDLS and CDR2 YYNGEE. The CDR3 loop reads CASSVDGSSGNQPQHF. CDR3 coding DNA: TGTGCCAGCAGCGTAGATGGGTCGTCTGGCAATCAGCCCCAGCATTTT.

The chain has TRBV6-5 and TRBJ1-3, with unresolved D. With 2 bases removed from V and 3 bases from J, the gap between germline ends came to 5 bases. This CDR3 has 13 amino acids. In germline, CDR1 is MNHEY, CDR2 SVGAGI. CDR3: CASSYGYGNTIYF. The CDR3 DNA follows: TGTGCCAGCAGTTACGGGTATGGAAACACCATATATTTT.

The chain combines TRBV5-1 with TRBJ1-6; weak D call: TRBD1 (6 bases). The CDR3 loop spans 15 amino acids. CDR1 is SGHRS, CDR2 YFSETQ, per germline. V was clipped by 4 bases and J by 8 bases, with 16 bases between them. CDR3 region: CASSLLGAGDSPLHF. In DNA form, the CDR3 reads TGCGCCAGCAGCCTATTGGGGGCGGGGGATTCACCCCTCCACTTT. The full variable domain, with the rest looked up from reference TRBV5-1 and TRBJ1-6, is KAGVTQTPRYLIKTRGQQVTLSCSPISGHRSVSWYQQTPGQGLQFLFEYFSETQRNKGNFPGRFSGRQFSNSRSEMNVSTLELGDSALYLCASSLLGAGDSPLHFGNGTRLTVT.

This chain links TRBV5-1 with TRBJ2-3, with 15 bases identical to TRBD2. Looked up from germline, CDR1 is SGHRS and CDR2 is YFSETQ. The J segment lost 5 bases and the V segment lost 2 bases, leaving 9 bases of the junction unmatched. This CDR3 comprises 18 residues. Here the CDR3 reads CASSFPNWTSGGVDTQYF. As DNA, the CDR3 is TGCGCCAGCAGCTTCCCCAATTGGACTAGCGGGGGGGTAGATACGCAGTATTTT.

The rearrangement uses TRBV12-3 or TRBV12-4 and TRBJ2-1, with D perhaps matching TRBD1 (5 bases). Trimming cost V 6 bases and J 7 bases, with 10 bases left between them. The CDR3 sequence is 12 residues long. This chain's CDR3 is CASRYRSNEQFF. DNA of the CDR3: TGTGCCAGCAGGTACAGGAGTAATGAGCAGTTCTTC.

V gene TRBV4-2 combines with J gene TRBJ2-6; D not resolved. Germline V gene sequence: CDR1 LGHNA, CDR2 YNFKEQ. This CDR3 region has 15 residues. The V end lost 0 bases, the J end lost 1 base, and 4 bases lay between the germline ends. DNA of the CDR3: TGTGCCAGCAGCCAAGAGGGATCTGGGGCCAACGTCCTGACTTTC. Residues: CASSQEGSGANVLTF.

V gene TRBV9 combines with J gene TRBJ2-2; 7 positions agree with TRBD1. This CDR3 spans 15 amino acids. Germline V gene lookup returns CDR1 SGDLS and CDR2 YYNGEE. After removal of 4 bases from V and 3 bases from J, the junction contained 6 bases not matched to a gene. The CDR3 region has the DNA TGTGCCAGCAGCCAGGGACAGTTCTACACCGGGGAGCTGTTTTTT. Its protein product is CASSQGQFYTGELFF.

The chain carries TRBV7-9 and TRBJ2-1; 7 nucleotides agree with TRBD1. CDR1 and CDR2 from the germline V gene are SEHNR and FQNEAQ (reference sequence). CDR3 length: 13 amino acids. The J segment lost 7 bases and the V segment lost 5 bases, leaving 5 bases of the junction unmatched. The CDR3 nucleotides are TGTGCCAGCAGCCAGGGGGTGTGGAATGAGCAGTTCTTC. It encodes CASSQGVWNEQFF.

The gene calls are TRBV11-2 and TRBJ2-4, with D perhaps TRBD2 (6 bases). The V gene lost 5 bases and the J gene lost 5 bases, with 19 bases spanning the gap. This CDR3 region has 16 residues. CDR1 SGHAT and CDR2 FQNNGV come from the germline V gene. The CDR3 loop reads CASSQHLGGRENIQYF. The CDR3 DNA reads TGTGCCAGCAGCCAACACCTGGGGGGTAGGGAAAACATTCAGTACTTC.

The chain has TRBV10-3 and TRBJ1-3, with 8 nucleotides matching TRBD1. CDR1 is ENHRY, CDR2 SYGVKD, per germline. The junction had 4 bases not matched to a gene; V was cut back by 2 bases and J by 4 bases. The CDR3 runs to 15 residues. The CDR3 coding sequence is TGTGCCATCAGTGAGGCGACAGGGGTAGGAAACACCATATATTTT. This gives the protein CAISEATGVGNTIYF.

V gene TRBV28 combines with J gene TRBJ2-1; 12 bases line up with TRBD2. Trimming cost V 4 bases and J 6 bases; bases outside gene matches: 10. The germline V gene has CDR1 MDHEN and CDR2 SYDVKM. This CDR3 region has 17 residues. The CDR3 spells CASSSLLAGGLLNEQFF. The CDR3 DNA sequence: TGTGCCAGCAGTTCTCTACTAGCGGGAGGCTTACTCAATGAGCAGTTCTTC.

V is TRBV4-1 and J is TRBJ1-5; D possibly corresponds to TRBD1 (6 bases). Germline assignment: CDR1 MGHRA and CDR2 YSYEKL. Trimming removed 0 bases from V and 7 bases from J, with 16 bases in between. The CDR3 length is 16 residues. The CDR3 DNA reads as TGCGCCAGCAGCCAAGATCGGTCGGGGGGCTGGCAGCCCCAGCATTTT. Translation gives CASSQDRSGGWQPQHF.

The J gene is TRBJ1-4, the V gene TRBV2; D unresolved. Germline V gives CDR1 SNHLY, CDR2 FYNNEI. This CDR3 contains 15 residues. Trimming took 4 bases from V and 0 from J, leaving 9 bases between them. The CDR3 coding sequence is TGTGCCAGCAGTGCGGACCGGCCAACTAATGAAAAACTGTTTTTT. Protein: CASSADRPTNEKLFF.

The chain is built from TRBV5-6 and TRBJ1-2; D is possibly TRBD1 (5 bases). The ends were cut back, 2 bases at V and 4 bases at J, with 12 bases in the middle. Germline V gene sequence: CDR1 SGHDT, CDR2 YYEEEE. This CDR3 has 14 residues. The CDR3 here is CASSFRGSSYGYTF. The CDR3 DNA reads as TGTGCCAGCAGCTTTAGGGGATCTTCCTATGGCTACACCTTC.

The J gene is TRBJ2-3, the V gene TRBV2, with TRBD2 matching over 9 bases. Germline lookup yields CDR1 SNHLY and CDR2 FYNNEI. The trim removed 11 bases at V and 4 bases at J, leaving 13 bases unmatched. CDR3 size: 15 residues. The CDR3 reads CAFPRGAGGADTQYF. The CDR3 nucleotides are TGTGCCTTTCCGCGGGGAGCGGGGGGAGCAGATACGCAGTATTTT.

In this sample, this clone turned up once. The chain employs TRBV21-1 and TRBJ2-7; the table's D call, TRBD1, has no DNA check behind it. TRBV21-1 represents a pseudogene. The CDR3 sequence is 12 residues long. This CDR3 reads CASSGTGCEQYF. DNA for the CDR3: TGTGCCAGCAGCGGGACAGGGTGCGAGCAGTACTTC.